A selection of T cell receptor beta chains follows, all from one sample in a study of siplizumab effects on memory and regulatory T cells. The repertoire was sequenced with immunoSEQ multiplex PCR; TCRdb's copy has only in-frame clones and lacks some. The sample lists tens of thousands of clones, approximately 88% seen once, with under 2% in the top ten. Sequenced material: Tregs sorted from blood. The source is a human donor in good health. Both conserved end residues are part of each CDR3. D genes are given only for firm matches.

d_call	v_call	j_call	cdr3_aa
TRBD1	TRBV7-3	TRBJ2-2	CASSSRTGANTGELFF
NA	TRBV7-2	TRBJ1-2	CASSQERPSNYGYTF
TRBD2	TRBV6-1	TRBJ2-5	CASSEMTSGSSSQYF
NA	TRBV2	TRBJ2-6	CASSSDRLIHSGANVLTF
NA	TRBV27	TRBJ1-3	CARIWDGLSGNTIYF
NA	TRBV7-9	TRBJ2-1	CASSFPRGPWDEQFF
NA	TRBV27	TRBJ1-2	CASSLTYGANYGYTF
NA	TRBV5-1	TRBJ2-7	CASSLEQGRPYEQYF
NA	TRBV10-2	TRBJ1-1	CASSGATRESPKTPTEAFF
NA	TRBV2	TRBJ2-7	CASRAGGTYEQYF
TRBD2	TRBV7-6	TRBJ2-7	CASSSSGVSYEQYF
TRBD2	TRBV15	TRBJ2-1	CATSRDRLAGVSGEQFF
NA	TRBV28	TRBJ2-2	CASTEYGELFF
NA	TRBV6-6	TRBJ1-2	CASILAGTKFNYGYTF
NA	TRBV29-1	TRBJ1-6	CSVGEGRSPLHF
NA	TRBV10-1	TRBJ2-5	CASSVSMGETQYF
NA	TRBV28	TRBJ1-4	CASRSNRARENEKLFF
NA	TRBV19	TRBJ1-4	CASPPGAGDEKLFF
NA	TRBV5-1	TRBJ2-2	CASSSAGTGELFF
NA	TRBV12-1	TRBJ2-2	CASSLWRGEPFELF
TRBD2	TRBV28	TRBJ2-7	CASRTGTSGAYEQYF
NA	TRBV5-1	TRBJ2-1	CASSLGTLAAEQFF
NA	TRBV6-1	TRBJ2-7	CASSGLHEQYF
NA	TRBV7-9	TRBJ2-3	CASSLGLSGDTQYF
NA	TRBV7-9	TRBJ2-2	CASSLAYQAPTGELFF
TRBD2	TRBV11-3	TRBJ2-5	CASSLVAGGPETQYF
NA	TRBV27	TRBJ2-7	CASSRGPGQSSYEQYF
NA	TRBV5-1	TRBJ2-7	CASSLGGLAYEQYF
TRBD1	TRBV7-3	TRBJ2-2	CASSPVGQGSGELFF
NA	TRBV18	TRBJ1-5	CASSREEHQPQHF
TRBD2	TRBV5-1	TRBJ2-5	CASSRGLAGAGKTQYF
NA	TRBV29-1	TRBJ2-3	CSVAPQGLDTQYF
TRBD2	TRBV6-1	TRBJ2-7	CASSVAGGIAYEQYF
NA	TRBV6-5	TRBJ1-5	CASRPNQGQPQHF
NA	TRBV18	TRBJ2-5	CASSPRLEETQYF
NA	TRBV18	TRBJ2-5	CASSPPIGNLYQETQYF
NA	TRBV19	TRBJ1-2	CASSFQGFGYTF
NA	TRBV7-3	TRBJ2-2	CASSLGSANTGELFF
NA	TRBV19	TRBJ2-6	CASSSGNSGANVLTF
TRBD2	TRBV11-2	TRBJ2-2	CASSLQRTSGRARGELFF
NA	TRBV28	TRBJ1-1	CASSYPRGTEAFF
TRBD2	TRBV19	TRBJ2-1	CASSSGRSTGEQFF
NA	TRBV18	TRBJ1-3	CASSPFVSSGNTIYF
TRBD1	TRBV19	TRBJ2-7	CASSRGQGARYEQYF
NA	TRBV30	TRBJ1-5	CAWSEVTQGPQHF
NA	TRBV6-1	TRBJ1-2	CASRGTANYGYTF
NA	TRBV5-1	TRBJ2-7	CASSAGPYEQYF
NA	TRBV6-5	TRBJ1-1	CASLGRAGNTEAFF
TRBD1	TRBV19	TRBJ2-4	CASSPTGTGTWGLAKNIQYF
NA	TRBV30	TRBJ2-2	CALLARTKNTGELFF